This entry features one T cell receptor (beta chain) sequence. The entry originates in a study of T cell responses to AZD1222 COVID-19 vaccine. Only in-frame clones appear in the TCRdb table, and some are missing; sequencing was by immunoSEQ multiplex PCR. The sample records under 200,000 clones, 88% being singletons. The CDR3 loop spans 14 amino acids. Germline CDR1 is LGHDT and CDR2 is YNNKEL (reference sequence). V was shortened by 4 bases and J by 2 bases, with 11 bases between the two germline ends. Source: peripheral blood, taken 28 days after the second AZD1222 dose. This rearrangement joins TRBV3-1 (or the pseudogene TRBV3-2) to TRBJ1-1, with D maybe TRBD1 (5 bases). The sequence was collected from an adult who received the AZD1222 COVID-19 vaccine. The CDR3 DNA reads TGTGCCAGCAGCCTTAGGGACGAAAACACTGAAGCTTTCTTT. It translates to CASSLRDENTEAFF.